Listed below are T cell receptor beta chains from one sample, sequenced in a study of blood T cells in healthy people across ages. TCRdb reprocessed the 5' RACE reads with MiXCR, giving one entry per CDR3 protein. The sample contains about 780,000 distinct CDR3 sequences, about 47% of which appear only once. What was sequenced was blood. These TCRs come from a man older than 75 in good health. Both conserved end residues are part of each CDR3. A D gene is named only where the DNA matches it firmly. For some rows the clone size is stated as once, few or many, or as a class when expanded; others skip it.

TRBV20-1	-	TRBJ2-5	-	TGTTCCCCCAGGCAAGAGACCCAGTACTTC	CSPRQETQYF
TRBV20-1	-	TRBJ2-2	-	TGCAGTGCTAGAGTCTGGCTAGCCACCACCGGGGAGCTGTTTTTT	CSARVWLATTGELFF
TRBV5-1	-	TRBJ2-3	TRBD2	TGCGCCAGCAGGGCGAGCGGGGGGGCGGCAGATACGCAGTATTTT	CASRASGGAADTQYF
TRBV29-1	few	TRBJ2-3	-	TGCAGCGTAGAAGGAATCTATGGCACAGATACGCAGTATTTT	CSVEGIYGTDTQYF
TRBV14	-	TRBJ2-1	-	TGTGCCAGCAGCCACCCGGGAGACTTTTCTTTCTCCTACAATGAGCAGTTCTTC	CASSHPGDFSFSYNEQFF
TRBV29-1	-	TRBJ2-1	-	TGCAGCGTTGGTAACAGGGAAAACTCCTACGAGCAGTTCTTC	CSVGNRENSYEQFF
TRBV20-1	-	TRBJ2-7	-	TGCAGTGCTAGGAAGGATTTATCCTACGAGCAGTACTTC	CSARKDLSYEQYF
TRBV7-2	-	TRBJ1-1	-	TGTGCCAGCAGCGCCGACTCAGGGCTCCCTGAAGCTTTCTTT	CASSADSGLPEAFF
TRBV7-2	-	TRBJ2-1	-	TGTGCCAGCAGCTTAGTAGGAGAGAACTACGAGCAGTTCTTC	CASSLVGENYEQFF
TRBV5-1	-	TRBJ1-1	-	TGCGCCAGCAGCAAGTCATTGGGAGGTCTGAACACTGAAGCTTTCTTT	CASSKSLGGLNTEAFF
TRBV7-9	-	TRBJ2-5	-	TGTGCCAGCAGCCCCACGCTAGGTCGGCAAAGGCAAGAGACCCAGTACTTC	CASSPTLGRQRQETQYF
TRBV27	many	TRBJ2-1	-	TGTGCCAGCAGGGAGAGGCTTAATGAGCAGTTCTTC	CASRERLNEQFF
TRBV6-5	-	TRBJ2-7	TRBD2	TGTGCCAGCAGCCAAACGACTAGCGGGGACCCTGAGCAGTACTTC	CASSQTTSGDPEQYF
TRBV18	-	TRBJ1-4	-	TGTGCCAGCTCACCACCAGCAGGGTTGAGGGAAAAACTGTTTTTT	CASSPPAGLREKLFF
TRBV29-1	-	TRBJ2-7	-	TGCAGCGCTGAGGAAGCCTCCTACAATGAGCAGTACTTC	CSAEEASYNEQYF
TRBV28	once	TRBJ2-3	TRBD2	TGTGCCGCTCAGTTAGCGGGAGGGAGGGATACGCAGTATTTT	CAAQLAGGRDTQYF
TRBV6-1	-	TRBJ2-7	TRBD1	TGTGCCAGCAGTGCTTCGACAGGGAGTTACTACGAGCAGTACTTC	CASSASTGSYYEQYF
TRBV20-1	-	TRBJ2-7	-	TGCAGTGCTAGTGGCCGGTTTGGAGTGGGCGAGCAGTACTTC	CSASGRFGVGEQYF
TRBV5-1	-	TRBJ1-2	TRBD1	TGCGCCAGCAGCGCGGGACAGGGCCCTTATGGCTACACCTTC	CASSAGQGPYGYTF
TRBV9	many	TRBJ2-7	TRBD2	TGTGCCAGCAGCGCCGAAGGGACTAGGGAGCAGTACTTC	CASSAEGTREQYF
TRBV30	-	TRBJ1-1	-	TGTGCCGGGAGTGTCGAGATTGAAGCTTTCTTT	CAGSVEIEAFF
TRBV7-2	few	TRBJ2-5	-	TGTGCCAGCAGCTTTACTTCCGGGACCCATGAGAAGACCCAGTACTTC	CASSFTSGTHEKTQYF
TRBV11-3	few	TRBJ2-7	TRBD2	TGTGCCAGCAGCTCACTAGCGGGAGGGGGATTGGGGGAGCAGTACTTC	CASSSLAGGGLGEQYF
TRBV7-2	-	TRBJ2-7	-	TGTGCCAGCAGCGCCCGGGGCGGAGGGGCCTACGAGCAGTACTTC	CASSARGGGAYEQYF